This TCR beta chain was captured by sequencing in a study of blood T cells in healthy people across ages (dated by TCRdb to between 2014 and 2016). Concerning the study at large: Template switching captured roughly one uniquely barcoded TCR beta cDNA molecule per two T cells in model experiments. For two donors (one aged 18 to 29 and one aged 80 or older), the study analyzed two additional independent replicas of 1 million unique cDNA reads from the same blood draw. The study measured age-related changes in TCR beta repertoire diversity using deep sequencing normalized with unique cDNA molecular identifiers. To avoid experimental bias, donors of different ages were spread randomly across the sequencing lanes. Donors were grouped into four age groups: young (average approximately 15 years), middle-aged (roughly 38), aged (around 56) and long-lived (approximately 81). Study-wide conclusions, independent of this receptor: Donor CMV infection status was unknown, potentially confounding age-related changes in expanded clonotypes. Compared with the aged group, the long-lived group had more naive CD4+ T cells, fewer expanded clones and increased TCR diversity, a pattern suggesting age selection. Estimates of total diversity from one million sequenced T cells were regarded as lower bounds and underestimates. Observed TCR beta diversity per million T cells fell roughly linearly with age, and a significant reduction was already apparent by age around 40. A strong correlation was found between observed TCR beta diversity and the percentage of naive T cells measured by flow cytometry. Since profiling was done on bulk unsorted PBMCs, naive and antigen-experienced compartments could not be conclusively compared.

The library was prepared using 5' RACE. Sequenced using an Illumina HiSeq 2500. The second PCR ran for roughly 7 to 11 cycles and used a J-beta primer mix along with a sample-barcoded 5' primer. A unique molecular identifier was introduced onto each TCR beta cDNA molecule by a template-switch 5' adaptor carrying 12 random nucleotides. Each sample yielded at least 2.5 million CDR3-containing paired-end reads. The Mint cDNA synthesis kit, primed by a TRBC-specific oligonucleotide, was used to synthesize first-strand cDNA from all RNA. After uracil-DNA glycosylase treatment, a first 18-cycle PCR used universal primers M1SS and BC2_uni_R on all cDNA. Concerning the study's data processing: For normalization, 1 million high-quality reads, each with a distinct molecular identifier, were randomly selected from each sample. Reads sharing molecular identifiers were discarded rather than binned into consensus sequences. CDR3 identification, clonotype clustering and error correction used MiTCR with a Q25 quality threshold and the strictest error-elimination algorithm. Lower-bound total TCR beta diversity was estimated with a nonparametric unseen species model using Euler transformation. TCRdb passed the public sequencing reads through fastp at Q25 and MiXCR, retaining productive beta sequences. Each entry is one CDR3 protein sequence, shown with its most common DNA and genes. The V and J calls and clone size are TCRdb's, not the authors'. Present in this sample are around 650,000 distinct CDR3 sequences, approximately 40% of which were seen just once. 25% to 35% of the sample rests with the top ten.

Comments on this clonotype: Its specific antigen is unknown. Base qualities are missing; no much larger clone stands one base away.

The donors were a few dozen Caucasian individuals from Russia, aged roughly 6 to 100 years, who were systemically healthy. About 10 milliliters of peripheral blood were drawn from each donor into EDTA-treated Vacutainer tubes. PBMCs were isolated by Ficoll-Paque density-gradient centrifugation, with at least 6 million obtained per sample. Trizol reagent was used to extract total RNA from PBMCs, with at least 6 micrograms per sample. For every donor, an aliquot of PBMCs went through flow cytometry to measure the percentages of naive CD45RAhigh/CD27high T cells. The CDR3 goes from the cysteine to the phenylalanine over 14 residues. The read is trimmed to its CDR3 DNA, 42 bases read in frame from base 1. Relative to germline, V is missing 3 bases and J is missing 4 bases, with 1 base of the junction outside any gene match.

The chain is encoded by TRBV12-3 or TRBV12-4 joined to TRBJ2-4; 9 bases in between match TRBD1. This TCR was sampled from a man older than 75 in good health. Sequencing was done on a sample of blood. The CDR3 region: CASSFGQGKNIQYF. The DNA sequence is given as TGTGCCAGCAGTTTCGGACAGGGGAAAAACATTCAGTACTTC.